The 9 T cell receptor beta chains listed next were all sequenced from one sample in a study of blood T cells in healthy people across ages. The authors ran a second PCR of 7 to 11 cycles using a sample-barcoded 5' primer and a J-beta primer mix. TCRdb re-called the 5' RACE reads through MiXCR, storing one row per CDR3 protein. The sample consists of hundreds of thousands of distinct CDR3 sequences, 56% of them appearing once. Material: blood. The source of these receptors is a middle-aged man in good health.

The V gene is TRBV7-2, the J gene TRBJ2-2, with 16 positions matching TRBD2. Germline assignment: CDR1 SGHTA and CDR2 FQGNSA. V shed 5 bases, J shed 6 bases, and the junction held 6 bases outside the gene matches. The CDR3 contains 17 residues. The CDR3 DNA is TGTGCCAGCAGCGTCCCGGGACTAGCGGGAGGGCCCGGGGAGCTGTTTTTT. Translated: CASSVPGLAGGPGELFF.

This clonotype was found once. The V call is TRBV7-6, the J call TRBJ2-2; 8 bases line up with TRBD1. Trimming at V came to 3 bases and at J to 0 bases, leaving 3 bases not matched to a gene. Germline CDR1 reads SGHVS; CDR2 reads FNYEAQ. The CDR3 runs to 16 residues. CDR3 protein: CASSFPRGPNTGELFF. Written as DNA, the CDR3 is TGTGCCAGCAGCTTTCCCAGGGGGCCGAACACCGGGGAGCTGTTTTTT.

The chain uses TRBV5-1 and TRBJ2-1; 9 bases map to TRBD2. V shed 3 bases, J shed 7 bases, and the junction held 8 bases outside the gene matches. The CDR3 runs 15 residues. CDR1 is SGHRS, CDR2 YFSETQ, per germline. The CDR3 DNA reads TGCGCCAGCAGCTCTACGGCGGGGGGGCGGAATGAGCAGTTCTTC. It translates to CASSSTAGGRNEQFF.

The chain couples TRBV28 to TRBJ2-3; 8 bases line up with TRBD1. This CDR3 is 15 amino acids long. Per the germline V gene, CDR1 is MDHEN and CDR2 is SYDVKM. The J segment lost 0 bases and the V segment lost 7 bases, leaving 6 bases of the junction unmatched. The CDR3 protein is CASISGGLSTDTQYF. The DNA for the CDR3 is TGTGCCAGCATTTCAGGGGGCCTCAGCACAGATACGCAGTATTTT.

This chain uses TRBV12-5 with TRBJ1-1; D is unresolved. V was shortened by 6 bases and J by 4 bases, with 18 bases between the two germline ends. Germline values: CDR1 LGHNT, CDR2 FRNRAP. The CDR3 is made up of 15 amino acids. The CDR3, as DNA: TGTGCTAGTGGGCCGAGCCTCCGAGTGGGCACTGAAGCTTTCTTT. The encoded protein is CASGPSLRVGTEAFF.

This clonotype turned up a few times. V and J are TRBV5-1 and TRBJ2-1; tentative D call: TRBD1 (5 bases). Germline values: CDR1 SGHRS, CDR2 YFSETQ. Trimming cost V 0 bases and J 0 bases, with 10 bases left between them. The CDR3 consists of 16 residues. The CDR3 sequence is CASSLVGAISYNEQFF. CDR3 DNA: TGCGCCAGCAGCTTGGTTGGGGCAATCTCCTACAATGAGCAGTTCTTC.

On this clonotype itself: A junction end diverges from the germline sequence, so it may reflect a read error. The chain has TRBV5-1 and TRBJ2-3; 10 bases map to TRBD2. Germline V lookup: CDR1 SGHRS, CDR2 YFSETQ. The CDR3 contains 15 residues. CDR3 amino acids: CASSLLLAGEDTQYF. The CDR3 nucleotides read TGTGCCAGCAGCCTACTCCTAGCGGGAGAAGATACGCAGTATTTT.

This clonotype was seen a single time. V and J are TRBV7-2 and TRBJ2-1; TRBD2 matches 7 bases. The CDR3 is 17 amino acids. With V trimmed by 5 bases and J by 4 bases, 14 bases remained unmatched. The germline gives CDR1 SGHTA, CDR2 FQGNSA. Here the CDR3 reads CASSPPIAGVVYNEQFF. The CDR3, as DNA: TGTGCCAGCAGCCCTCCTATTGCGGGGGTGGTTTACAATGAGCAGTTCTTC.

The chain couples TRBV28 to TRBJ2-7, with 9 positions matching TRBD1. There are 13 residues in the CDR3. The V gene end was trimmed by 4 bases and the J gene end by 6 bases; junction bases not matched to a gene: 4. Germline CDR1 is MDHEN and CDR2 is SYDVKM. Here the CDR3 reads CASSSTGGGEQYF. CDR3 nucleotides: TGTGCCAGCAGTTCCACAGGGGGCGGCGAGCAGTACTTC.